A selection of T cell receptor beta chains follows, all from one sample in a study of blood T cell repertoires in COVID-19. Sequenced by immunoSEQ multiplex PCR; TCRdb stores in-frame clones only, minus some. This sample has about 170,000 clones; approximately 87% occur once, and the top ten carry 3.5% to 5%. The sample was PBMCs or T cells enriched from blood (not recorded which). The source of these receptors is a woman in her forties or fifties who had recovered from COVID-19. The CDR3 runs from the conserved cysteine through the conserved F or W. A D gene is named only where the DNA matches it firmly. The size of a clone is reported for some rows only, either as once, few or many, or as a class for expanded clones.

size: NA; D: NA; V: TRBV29-1; J: TRBJ1-2; CDR3: CSVVRANYGYTF; DNA: TGCAGCGTTGTCCGGGCTAACTATGGCTACACCTTC
size: NA; D: TRBD1; V: TRBV3-1/TRBV3-2; J: TRBJ1-2; CDR3: CASSRRSGQAGGYTF; DNA: TGTGCCAGCAGCCGTCGCTCGGGACAGGCGGGAGGCTACACCTTC
size: NA; D: TRBD2; V: TRBV18; J: TRBJ2-3; CDR3: CASSPPSAGADTQYF; DNA: TGTGCCAGCTCACCCCCCAGTGCGGGGGCAGATACGCAGTATTTT
size: NA; D: NA; V: TRBV2; J: TRBJ1-1; CDR3: CASRGYLEVSEAFF; DNA: TGTGCCAGCAGGGGTTACCTAGAGGTTTCTGAAGCTTTCTTT
size: NA; D: NA; V: TRBV27; J: TRBJ2-1; CDR3: CASSLWGSNNEQFF; DNA: TGTGCCAGCAGTTTATGGGGCAGCAACAATGAGCAGTTCTTC
size: NA; D: NA; V: TRBV18; J: TRBJ1-2; CDR3: CASSPDTGNYGYTF; DNA: TGTGCCAGCTCACCGGACACGGGCAATTATGGCTACACCTTC
size: NA; D: NA; V: TRBV5-5; J: TRBJ1-2; CDR3: CASSLGRAQVVGYTF; DNA: TGTGCCAGCAGCTTGGGCAGGGCCCAAGTGGTTGGCTACACCTTC
size: NA; D: NA; V: TRBV27; J: TRBJ2-3; CDR3: CASSRADTDTQYF; DNA: TGTGCCAGCAGCCGCGCCGATACAGATACGCAGTATTTT
size: NA; D: TRBD1; V: TRBV4-3; J: TRBJ1-2; CDR3: CASSQVDRGDGYTF; DNA: TGCGCCAGCAGCCAAGTTGACAGGGGAGATGGCTACACCTTC
size: NA; D: TRBD1; V: TRBV2; J: TRBJ1-2; CDR3: CASRTGIRYGYTF; DNA: TGTGCCAGCAGGACAGGGATCCGGTATGGCTACACCTTC
size: NA; D: TRBD2; V: TRBV9; J: TRBJ2-5; CDR3: CASSPPGGGDRETQYF; DNA: TGTGCCAGCAGCCCTCCGGGGGGTGGGGATCGGGAGACCCAGTACTTC
size: NA; D: TRBD2; V: TRBV13; J: TRBJ2-4; CDR3: CASSLTWERELGKNIQYF; DNA: TGTGCCAGCAGCTTAACTTGGGAGCGGGAGTTAGGCAAAAACATTCAGTACTTC
size: NA; D: NA; V: TRBV7-2; J: TRBJ2-1; CDR3: CASSLANNNEQFF; DNA: TGTGCCAGCAGCTTAGCGAACAACAATGAGCAGTTCTTC
size: NA; D: TRBD1; V: TRBV6-5; J: TRBJ1-1; CDR3: CASSLDRDGTEAFF; DNA: TGTGCCAGCAGTCTGGACAGGGACGGCACTGAAGCTTTCTTT
size: NA; D: NA; V: TRBV7-2; J: TRBJ1-1; CDR3: CASSYFAYPGAEAFF; DNA: TGTGCCAGCAGCTACTTCGCGTACCCGGGGGCTGAAGCTTTCTTT
size: NA; D: TRBD2; V: TRBV5-6; J: TRBJ2-3; CDR3: CASSFYGGASTDTQYF; DNA: TGTGCCAGCAGCTTTTACGGGGGGGCTAGCACAGATACGCAGTATTTT
size: once; D: TRBD1; V: TRBV27; J: TRBJ1-2; CDR3: CASSPTGAAGSSYTF; DNA: TGTGCCAGCAGTCCAACAGGGGCGGCCGGGAGTAGCTACACCTTC
size: NA; D: TRBD1; V: TRBV14; J: TRBJ1-4; CDR3: CASSHRQGTNEKLFF; DNA: TGTGCCAGCAGCCACCGACAGGGAACTAATGAAAAACTGTTTTTT
size: NA; D: NA; V: TRBV9; J: TRBJ1-6; CDR3: CASSVSWNSPLHF; DNA: TGTGCCAGCAGCGTAAGCTGGAATTCACCCCTCCACTTT
size: NA; D: NA; V: TRBV6-5; J: TRBJ1-1; CDR3: CASRPDARGTEAFF; DNA: TGTGCCAGCAGGCCGGACGCTCGGGGCACTGAAGCTTTCTTT
size: few; D: TRBD1; V: TRBV5-4; J: TRBJ2-2; CDR3: CASSRTGGANTGELFF; DNA: TGTGCCAGCAGCCGGACAGGGGGCGCGAACACCGGGGAGCTGTTTTTT
size: NA; D: TRBD1; V: TRBV6-2/TRBV6-3; J: TRBJ1-5; CDR3: CASSYGDRDQPQHF; DNA: TGTGCCAGCAGTTATGGGGACAGAGATCAGCCCCAGCATTTT
size: NA; D: NA; V: TRBV4-3; J: TRBJ2-1; CDR3: CASSHNSLYEQFF; DNA: TGCGCCAGCAGCCATAACTCCCTTTACGAGCAGTTCTTC
size: NA; D: NA; V: TRBV6-2/TRBV6-3; J: TRBJ1-5; CDR3: CASSYPRSQHF; DNA: TGTGCCAGCAGTTACCCCCGGTCCCAGCATTTT
size: NA; D: TRBD2; V: TRBV3-1/TRBV3-2; J: TRBJ2-3; CDR3: CASSPQRGLAGALTQYF; DNA: TGTGCCAGCAGCCCCCAACGGGGACTAGCGGGAGCCCTTACGCAGTATTTT
size: few; D: NA; V: TRBV5-1; J: TRBJ1-4; CDR3: CASSPNPGGGWEKLFF; DNA: TGCGCCAGCAGCCCTAACCCCGGGGGTGGTTGGGAAAAACTGTTTTTT
size: NA; D: NA; V: TRBV30; J: TRBJ1-1; CDR3: CAWRSSYSVNTEAFF; DNA: TGTGCCTGGAGGAGTTCGTACTCGGTGAACACTGAAGCTTTCTTT
size: NA; D: NA; V: TRBV30; J: TRBJ1-5; CDR3: CAWSGGGRQPQHF; DNA: TGTGCCTGGAGTGGCGGGGGCAGGCAGCCCCAGCATTTT
size: NA; D: NA; V: TRBV5-6; J: TRBJ1-1; CDR3: CASKTGSTNTEAFF; DNA: TGTGCCAGTAAGACAGGTTCGACGAACACTGAAGCTTTCTTT
size: NA; D: NA; V: TRBV4-1; J: TRBJ1-2; CDR3: CASSQDSVNYGYTF; DNA: TGCGCCAGCAGCCAAGACAGCGTTAACTATGGCTACACCTTC
size: NA; D: NA; V: TRBV30; J: TRBJ1-5; CDR3: CAWSVRGNQPQHF; DNA: TGTGCCTGGAGTGTAAGAGGCAATCAGCCCCAGCATTTT